A single sample gave rise to the 9 T cell receptor beta chains below, sequenced in a study of blood T cell repertoires in COVID-19 (dated by TCRdb to 2019 to 2021). Library construction relied on the immunoSEQ multiplex PCR assay. Entries here come from immuneACCESS through TCRdb and include only in-frame sequences with V and J called. Some clones fail to appear in such tables; in the studies checked, an unresolved V gene covers under half of the shortfall, and the cause of the remainder is unknown. The table for this sample lists 250,000 to 350,000 clones; over 75% of them were counted only once. Jointly, the top ten make up roughly 8% of the sample. The material sequenced was peripheral blood. The receptors derive from a woman between 50 and 59 years old who had recovered from COVID-19.

This clone appeared once. CDR3 sequence: CASSFDRDQPQHF. In nucleotides, the CDR3 is TGTGCCAGCAGCTTCGACAGGGATCAGCCCCAGCATTTT. The gene calls are TRBV6-5 and TRBJ1-5, with 7 bases lining up with TRBD1. Germline-derived CDR1 and CDR2 are MNHEY and SVGAGI. The CDR3 is made up of 13 amino acids. Unmatched junction bases numbered 4, after V lost 6 bases and J lost 5 bases.

The chain has TRBV11-2 and TRBJ1-1, with D maybe TRBD1 (6 bases). CDR1 is SGHAT and CDR2 is FQNNGV in the germline V gene. Trimming took off 6 bases at V and 1 base at J, with 18 bases between the two ends. The CDR3 sequence is 16 residues long. CDR3 nucleotide sequence: TGTGCCAGCAGAACCGGGACACCGTTCAGGAACACTGAAGCTTTCTTT. As protein: CASRTGTPFRNTEAFF.

The J gene is TRBJ2-5, the V gene TRBV10-3; the D gene is possibly TRBD2 (5 bases). Germline V CDR1 and CDR2: ENHRY, SYGVKD. Between the trimmed V and J ends, which lost 4 bases and 5 bases, there was a span of 17 bases. The length of the CDR3 is 15 residues. Written as DNA, the CDR3 is TGTGCCATCAGTGGGGGATTGGTGGAGGTTGAGACCCAGTACTTC. This gives the protein CAISGGLVEVETQYF.

The gene calls are TRBV9 and TRBJ2-6; 9 bases align to TRBD2. Germline loops: CDR1 SGDLS, CDR2 YYNGEE. The trim removed 0 bases at V and 0 bases at J, leaving 1 base unmatched. CDR3 length: 17 amino acids. The CDR3 loop is CASSVVSGGSGANVLTF. DNA for the CDR3: TGTGCCAGCAGCGTAGTTAGCGGGGGCTCTGGGGCCAACGTCCTGACTTTC.

This chain links TRBV30 with TRBJ2-7, with D possibly being TRBD2 (6 bases). The length of the CDR3 is 12 residues. Trimming stripped 0 bases from V and 4 bases from J, with 7 bases between. In germline, CDR1 is GTSNPN, CDR2 SVGIG (reference sequence). The CDR3 sequence is CAWSVAGYEQYF. The CDR3 DNA reads as TGTGCCTGGAGTGTGGCGGGGTACGAGCAGTACTTC.

The genes are TRBV2 and TRBJ2-2; TRBD2 is a possible D gene (6 bases). This CDR3 has 16 amino acids. With 5 bases removed from V and 0 bases from J, the gap between germline ends came to 13 bases. Germline values: CDR1 SNHLY, CDR2 FYNNEI. CDR3 in amino acids: CASSRDSGSNTGELFF. CDR3 DNA sequence: TGTGCCAGCAGTCGTGACAGCGGGTCGAACACCGGGGAGCTGTTTTTT.

The chain employs TRBV6-5 and TRBJ1-1, with D perhaps TRBD1 (5 bases). This CDR3 region has 14 residues. The V and J ends lost 6 bases and 6 bases respectively, with 17 bases between them. The germline V gene encodes CDR1 MNHEY and CDR2 SVGAGI. The CDR3 protein is CASRVAGKGSEAFF. DNA for the CDR3: TGTGCCAGCAGGGTGGCGGGAAAGGGGTCTGAAGCTTTCTTT.

This chain joins TRBV28 and TRBJ1-3; 9 bases match TRBD1. V lost 5 bases to trimming and J lost 4 bases; unmatched junction nucleotides: 6. The CDR3 has 15 residues. Germline assignment: CDR1 MDHEN and CDR2 SYDVKM. CDR3 in amino acids: CASSRYRGQGNTIYF. For the CDR3, the DNA is TGTGCCAGCAGTAGATACAGGGGGCAAGGAAACACCATATATTTT.

J is TRBJ2-3 and V is TRBV10-2; D perhaps matches TRBD1 (6 bases). CDR3 length equals 12 residues. Looked up from germline, CDR1 is WSHSY and CDR2 is SAAADI. V lost 7 bases and J lost 3, with 8 bases in between. The CDR3 region is CASTTGTDTQYF. As DNA, the CDR3 is TGCGCCAGCACTACAGGGACAGATACGCAGTATTTT.